The T cell receptor (beta chain) under discussion was sequenced for a study of technical replicates of blood from four donors. Germline-derived CDR1 and CDR2 are SGHVS and FQNEAQ. The CDR3 consists of 16 residues. Trimming stripped 1 base from V and 14 bases from J, with 21 bases between. This clone was seen just once. Assay: immunoSEQ multiplex PCR; the TCRdb copy retains only in-frame clones and omits some. This table holds about 100,000 clones, approximately 94% found once. This TCR was recovered from a human donor in good health. The chain has TRBV7-8 and TRBJ1-6, with D possibly TRBD1 on 6 matching bases. Material for sequencing was T cells isolated from PBMCs. CDR3 in amino acids: CASSLDRNSGEGALHF. As DNA, the CDR3 is TGTGCCAGCAGCTTAGATCGGAACAGCGGAGAGGGGGCCCTCCACTTT.